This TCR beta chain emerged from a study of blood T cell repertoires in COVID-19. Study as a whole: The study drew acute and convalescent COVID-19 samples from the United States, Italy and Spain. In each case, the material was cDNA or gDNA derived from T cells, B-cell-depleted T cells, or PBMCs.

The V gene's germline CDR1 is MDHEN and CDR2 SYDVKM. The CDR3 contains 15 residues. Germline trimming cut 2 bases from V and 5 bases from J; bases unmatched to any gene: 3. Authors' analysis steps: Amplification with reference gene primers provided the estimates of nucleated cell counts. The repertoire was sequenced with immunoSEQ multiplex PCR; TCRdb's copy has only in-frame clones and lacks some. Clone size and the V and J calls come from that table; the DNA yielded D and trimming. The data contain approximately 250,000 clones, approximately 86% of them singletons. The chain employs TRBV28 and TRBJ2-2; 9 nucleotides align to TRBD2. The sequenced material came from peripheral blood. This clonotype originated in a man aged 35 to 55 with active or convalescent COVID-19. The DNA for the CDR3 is TGTGCCAGCAGTTTAGCGGGGGGGCCTACCGGGGAGCTGTTTTTT. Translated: CASSLAGGPTGELFF.